The present T cell receptor beta chain was sequenced within a study of shared clonotypes between healthy human individuals. General study results and limits: Estimated clonotype richness was generally higher in naive than memory subsets. Lower generation probabilities were found for non-shared clonotypes than for those shared by all four donors.

Sequencing was at deep level. The method was immunoSEQ multiplex PCR; TCRdb's version includes in-frame clones alone and lacks a portion of them. This table holds some 1,600,000 clones, 95% to 99% found once. The CDR3 is made up of 16 amino acids. With V trimmed by 1 base and J by 2 bases, 6 bases remained unmatched. Per germline, CDR1 SGHRS and CDR2 YFSETQ. This clone came up once. Its antigen is unidentified. The TCR sequence derives from a man aged 30 to 45 in good health. The source material was naive CD4+ T cells sorted from blood. Indicated subset: CD45RA+ positively selected. The chain joins TRBV5-1 to TRBJ2-3, with 8 bases that match TRBD2. The CDR3 bases are TGCGCCAGCAGCTTGACTAGCGGAGCCCTCACAGATACGCAGTATTTT. This translates into CASSLTSGALTDTQYF. The full variable domain, rest sourced from reference TRBV5-1 and TRBJ2-3, is KAGVTQTPRYLIKTRGQQVTLSCSPISGHRSVSWYQQTPGQGLQFLFEYFSETQRNKGNFPGRFSGRQFSNSRSEMNVSTLELGDSALYLCASSLTSGALTDTQYFGPGTRLTVL.